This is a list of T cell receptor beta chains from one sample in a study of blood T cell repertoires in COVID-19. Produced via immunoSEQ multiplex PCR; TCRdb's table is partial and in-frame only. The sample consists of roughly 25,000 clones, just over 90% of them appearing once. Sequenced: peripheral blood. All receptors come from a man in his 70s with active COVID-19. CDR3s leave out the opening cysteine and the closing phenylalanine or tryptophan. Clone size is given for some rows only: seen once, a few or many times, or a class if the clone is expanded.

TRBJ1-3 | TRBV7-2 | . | ASSLASGRSFSGNTIY
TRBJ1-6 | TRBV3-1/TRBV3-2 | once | ASSQFPGGSNSPLH
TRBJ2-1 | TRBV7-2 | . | ASSLDGGGRLNEQF
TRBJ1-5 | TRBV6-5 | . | ASSSGTGGSNQPQH
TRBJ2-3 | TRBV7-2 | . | ASSFRANTDTQY
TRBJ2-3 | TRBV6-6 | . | ASTPAASGFPDTQY
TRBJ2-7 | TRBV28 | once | ASSLTGNSYEQY
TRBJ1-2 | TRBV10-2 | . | ASSSGGYGYT
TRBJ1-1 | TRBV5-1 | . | ASSLEVGEISNEAF
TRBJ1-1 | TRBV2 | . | ASSEALRVNTEAF
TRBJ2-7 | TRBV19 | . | ASSTGILSEQY
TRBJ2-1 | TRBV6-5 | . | ASSRAGGTYNEQF
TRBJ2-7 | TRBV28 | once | ASSPDRAAEQY
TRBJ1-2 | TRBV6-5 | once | ASSYDRGNYGYT
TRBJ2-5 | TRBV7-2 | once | ASSLAGGYQETQY
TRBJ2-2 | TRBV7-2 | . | ASSPPPTGTGELF
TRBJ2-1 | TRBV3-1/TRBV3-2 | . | ASSQDHVSGGPTDEQF
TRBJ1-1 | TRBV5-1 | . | ASSLVGVENTEAF
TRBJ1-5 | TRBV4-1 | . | ASSQDRHGSNQPQH
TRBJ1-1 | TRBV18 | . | ASSRGTGLGTEAF
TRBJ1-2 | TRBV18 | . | ASSPIQGSGYT
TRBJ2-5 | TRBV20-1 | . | SASRGQETQY
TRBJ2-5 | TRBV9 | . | ASSVGLAGGLWTQETQY
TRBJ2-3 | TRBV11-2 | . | ASSLRLARTDTQY
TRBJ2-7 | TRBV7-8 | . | ASSLVGGSSSHEQY
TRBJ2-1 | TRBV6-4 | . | ASSVPTRRGYNEQF
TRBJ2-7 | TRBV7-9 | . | ASSPDRAYEQY
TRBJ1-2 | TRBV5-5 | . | ASSGWTGGDYGYT
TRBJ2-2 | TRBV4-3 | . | ASSQTGTANTGELF
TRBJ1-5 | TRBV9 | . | ASSVSPGQPQH
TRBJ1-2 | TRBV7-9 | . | ASSQNRDRAT
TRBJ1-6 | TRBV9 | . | ASSETRASPLH
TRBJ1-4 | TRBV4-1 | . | ASSQTGFNEKLF
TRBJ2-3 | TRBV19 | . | ASTPGPSGGASMDTQY
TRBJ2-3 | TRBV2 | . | ASRSLADTQY